The TCR beta chain described here comes from a study of identical twins. Study-level results: Beta clonotypes that were abundant in cord blood contained fewer insertions, a pattern absent from memory repertoires. Not following the same donors, the study drew its conclusions from cross-sectional statistical analysis. Sequences that were out-of-frame, alpha and twin-shared displayed an excess of low generation probability.

Template switching (which added a universal primer site) was used, and cDNA carried unique molecular identifiers. TCRdb used MiXCR to reprocess the 5' RACE reads, holding one entry per CDR3 protein. The profile shows 420,000 or so distinct CDR3 sequences, under 20% of them singletons. The table lists this clonotype with many counts. The antigen is unknown. The sequence was obtained from a man in his fifties in good health. Input material: naive T cells sorted from blood.

In DNA form, the CDR3 reads TGTGCCAGCAGCCCAGAGGGACAGGGTCCAGATACGCAGTATTTT. Amino acids: CASSPEGQGPDTQYF. This chain uses TRBV9 with TRBJ2-3, with 9 bases identical to TRBD1. Losses at the gene ends were 4 bases for V and 4 bases for J; bases not matched to a gene: 7. Germline CDR1 reads SGDLS; CDR2 reads YYNGEE. The CDR3 length is 15 residues.